The 32 T cell receptor beta chains presented below share a single source sample, sequenced in a study of T-cell memory formation after mild COVID-19. TCRdb re-analysed the 5' RACE reads in MiXCR, keeping a single row per CDR3 protein. Of around 99,000 distinct CDR3 sequences listed, about an eighth are singletons. Sequenced sample: PBMCs or a T cell subset sorted from them (not recorded which). The receptors originated from a man between 18 and 29 years old who had mild COVID-19 (a few samples of this study predate the infection). Cell type and time point are not known.

This clonotype was seen at least ten times. V is TRBV7-8 and J is TRBJ2-1; 8 nucleotides agree with TRBD2. The CDR3 loop spans 19 amino acids. V gave up 5 bases and J gave up 0 bases; unmatched junction bases: 15. In germline, CDR1 is SGHVS, CDR2 FQNEAQ. Here the CDR3 reads CASSHPGGAASYSYNEQFF. In DNA, the CDR3 is TGTGCCAGCAGCCATCCCGGGGGGGCGGCATCTTACTCCTACAATGAGCAGTTCTTC. Full variable domain (remainder filled in from reference TRBV7-8 and TRBJ2-1): GAGVSQSPRYKVAKRGQDVALRCDPISGHVSLFWYQQALGQGPEFLTYFQNEAQLDKSGLPSDRFFAERPEGSVSTLKIQRTQQEDSAVYLCASSHPGGAASYSYNEQFFGPGTRLTVL.

The chain has TRBV27 and TRBJ2-3; D unresolved. The CDR3 is 15 amino acids. Looked up from germline, CDR1 is MNHEY and CDR2 is SMNVEV (reference sequence). Trimming left V 3 bases short and J 2 bases short, with 12 bases between. CDR3 residues: CASSLYPAPTDTQYF. The DNA of the CDR3 is TGTGCCAGCAGTTTGTACCCCGCCCCCACAGATACGCAGTATTTT.

The sample holds a few counts of this clonotype. This chain connects TRBV6-5 to TRBJ1-5, with 9 bases fitting TRBD1. Per the germline V gene, CDR1 is MNHEY and CDR2 is SVGAGI. Germline trimming cut 5 bases from V and 0 bases from J; bases unmatched to any gene: 5. The CDR3 has 16 residues. In DNA form, the CDR3 reads TGTGCCAGCAGTCGCCGACAGGGGGGTAGCAATCAGCCCCAGCATTTT. This codes for CASSRRQGGSNQPQHF.

This clonotype was detected a few times. The J gene is TRBJ1-3, the V gene TRBV10-3; D remains unclear. The CDR3 length is 14 residues. V dropped 6 bases and J dropped 1 base, with 10 bases sitting between them. CDR1 and CDR2 from the germline V gene are ENHRY and SYGVKD. DNA of the CDR3: TGTGCCATCAGCCTCGGGTGGTCTGGAAACACCATATATTTT. It encodes CAISLGWSGNTIYF.

The chain has TRBV5-4 and TRBJ2-7; the D call may be TRBD1 or TRBD2 (5 bases each). Germline V gene sequence: CDR1 SGHNT, CDR2 YYREEE (reference sequence). V was clipped by 4 bases and J by 0 bases, with 5 bases between them. The CDR3 totals 12 residues. The CDR3 here is CASSGTSYEQYF. The CDR3 coding sequence is TGTGCCAGCAGCGGGACCTCCTACGAGCAGTACTTC.

This clonotype showed up many times. The chain joins TRBV7-8 to TRBJ1-1; TRBD1 matches at 7 bases. Trimming took 3 bases from V and 4 from J; bases not matched to a gene: 5. This CDR3 has 14 residues. Germline CDR1 reads SGHVS; CDR2 reads FQNEAQ. CDR3 sequence: CASSFHRGITEAFF. CDR3 sequence (DNA): TGTGCCAGCAGCTTCCACAGGGGAATCACTGAAGCTTTCTTT.

This clonotype has only a few counts. The CDR3 is CASRLLGLGDEQYV. The CDR3 nucleotides read TGCGCCAGCAGGTTGTTGGGTCTGGGGGACGAGCAGTACGTC. The chain joins TRBV5-1 to TRBJ2-7; D is possibly TRBD1 or TRBD2 (5 bases each). Germline-derived CDR1 and CDR2 are SGHRS and YFSETQ. The CDR3 covers 14 residues. V shed 5 bases and J shed 5 bases, with 17 bases lying between them.

The chain has TRBV9 and TRBJ2-5; TRBD2 matches at 11 bases. V dropped 4 bases and J dropped 1; count of bases not matched to a gene: 12. Germline-derived CDR1 and CDR2 are SGDLS and YYNGEE. CDR3 length equals 18 residues. The CDR3 sequence: CASSSRATGTSGQETQYF. Here the CDR3 DNA reads TGTGCCAGCAGCTCGCGGGCCACAGGGACTAGCGGCCAAGAGACCCAGTACTTC.

This clonotype turned up a few times. This chain connects TRBV7-2 to TRBJ2-3; TRBD2 matches 14 bases. V shed 2 bases, J shed 2 bases, and the junction held 12 bases outside the gene matches. CDR1 and CDR2 from the germline V gene are SGHTA and FQGNSA. The CDR3 extends over 20 amino acids. The CDR3 DNA reads as TGTGCCAGCAGCTTAACGGGACTAGCGGGGGACAACTCATTCACAGATACGCAGTATTTT. It encodes CASSLTGLAGDNSFTDTQYF. Full variable domain (outside the CDR3, taken from reference TRBV7-2 and TRBJ2-3): GAGVSQSPSNKVTEKGKDVELRCDPISGHTALYWYRQSLGQGLEFLIYFQGNSAPDKSGLPSDRFSAERTGGSVSTLTIQRTQQEDSAVYLCASSLTGLAGDNSFTDTQYFGPGTRLTVL.

This clonotype was counted only a few times. This rearrangement joins TRBV7-9 to TRBJ2-3; TRBD1 matches 8 bases. Germline CDR1 and CDR2: SEHNR and FQNEAQ (reference sequence). V dropped 5 bases and J dropped 4; count of bases not matched to a gene: 2. The CDR3 has 13 amino acids. CDR3 in DNA: TGTGCCAGCAGCCAACAGGGGGCAGATACGCAGTATTTT. Protein product: CASSQQGADTQYF. Full variable domain (missing parts from reference TRBV7-9 and TRBJ2-3): DTGVSQNPRHKITKRGQNVTFRCDPISEHNRLYWYRQTLGQGPEFLTYFQNEAQLEKSRLLSDRFSAERPKGSFSTLEIQRTEQGDSAMYLCASSQQGADTQYFGPGTRLTVL.

The chain carries TRBV27 and TRBJ2-7; possibly TRBD1 for D (6 bases). V lost 8 bases and J lost 4, with 15 bases in between. Germline values: CDR1 MNHEY, CDR2 SMNVEV (reference sequence). This CDR3 has 13 amino acids. CDR3 region: CASGGGQWYEQYF. Here the CDR3 DNA reads TGTGCCAGCGGTGGAGGACAGTGGTACGAGCAGTACTTC.

This clonotype has only a few counts. This chain connects TRBV3-1 to TRBJ1-1, with 9 bases lining up with TRBD1. The CDR3 consists of 13 residues. J gave up 7 bases and V 6 bases, and 6 bases lay outside the gene matches. Germline CDR1 and CDR2: LGHDT and YNNKEL (reference sequence). The CDR3, as DNA: TGTGCCAGCAGGGACAGGGGATCTGGTGAAGCTTTCTTT. This sequence encodes CASRDRGSGEAFF.

This chain joins TRBV7-9 and TRBJ2-7, with 9 positions matching TRBD1. This CDR3 spans 16 amino acids. V shed 4 bases, J shed 5 bases, and the junction held 12 bases outside the gene matches. Germline CDR1 reads SEHNR; CDR2 reads FQNEAQ (reference sequence). The CDR3 protein is CASSSVQGAVGNEQYF. In DNA, the CDR3 is TGTGCCAGCAGCTCAGTACAGGGGGCGGTCGGCAACGAGCAGTACTTC.

V is TRBV27 and J is TRBJ2-5, with 8 bases fitting TRBD1. The CDR3 runs 15 residues. Germline V gives CDR1 MNHEY, CDR2 SMNVEV (reference sequence). V shed 4 bases, J shed 1 base, and the junction held 5 bases outside the gene matches. CDR3 nucleotides: TGTGCCAGCAGTTCCAGACAGGGGCGCCAAGAGACCCAGTACTTC. It codes for CASSSRQGRQETQYF.

This chain uses TRBV12-3 or TRBV12-4 with TRBJ1-5; TRBD1 agrees at 7 bases. The V segment lost 1 base and the J segment 7 bases; nucleotides outside the gene matches: 4. The CDR3 has 14 residues. The CDR3, as DNA: TGTGCCAGCAGTTTAGAACAGGGGATCCAGCCCCAGCATTTT. Translation gives CASSLEQGIQPQHF.

The sample holds a few counts of this clonotype. This CDR3 reads CASGQGGGAVNIQYF. In DNA form, the CDR3 reads TGTGCCAGCGGCCAGGGCGGGGGGGCGGTGAACATTCAGTACTTC. The V and J genes are TRBV7-9 and TRBJ2-4; TRBD2 matches at 9 bases. The CDR3 runs to 15 residues. Germline CDR1 reads SEHNR; CDR2 reads FQNEAQ (reference sequence). Germline trimming cut 8 bases from V and 7 bases from J; bases unmatched to any gene: 12.

This clonotype was seen more than once but under ten times. Since a much larger clone is just one base distant, this may be a read error. The chain links TRBV9 to TRBJ2-1; TRBD2 matches at 7 bases. The germline V gene has CDR1 SGDLS and CDR2 YYNGEE. Trimming removed 0 bases from V and 0 bases from J; junction bases left unmatched: 0. CDR3 length: 15 amino acids. This chain's CDR3 is CASSVGGGSYNEQFF. The CDR3 DNA reads as TGTGCCAGCAGCGTAGGGGGGGGCTCCTACAATGAGCAGTTCTTC.

V and J are TRBV25-1 and TRBJ2-5, with no clear D. The germline V and J ends were trimmed by 3 bases and 2 bases, with 13 bases remaining between them. There are 15 residues in the CDR3. CDR1 and CDR2 (germline): MGHDK, SYGVNS. CDR3 amino acids: CASSDLLGGQETQYF. The CDR3, as DNA: TGTGCCAGCAGTGACCTCCTTGGTGGGCAAGAGACCCAGTACTTC.

The chain uses TRBV4-1 and TRBJ2-2, with D perhaps matching TRBD2 (6 bases). The V gene lost 1 base and the J gene lost 0 bases, with 9 bases spanning the gap. Germline CDR1 reads MGHRA; CDR2 reads YSYEKL. This CDR3 contains 16 residues. The CDR3 sequence: CASSQVGGTNTGELFF. CDR3 DNA: TGCGCCAGCAGCCAAGTGGGCGGGACGAACACCGGGGAGCTGTTTTTT.

Many counts were recorded for this clonotype. V gene TRBV4-3 combines with J gene TRBJ2-2; 7 nucleotides line up with TRBD1. CDR3 length: 16 amino acids. Losses at the gene ends were 3 bases for V and 4 bases for J; bases not matched to a gene: 8. Germline CDR1 is LGHNA and CDR2 is YSLEER. The chain's CDR3 is CASSQFDRDLTGELFF. The CDR3 DNA follows: TGCGCCAGCAGCCAGTTCGACAGGGACCTCACCGGGGAGCTGTTTTTT.

The V gene is TRBV4-3, the J gene TRBJ1-1; TRBD1 agrees at 7 bases. Germline V lookup: CDR1 LGHNA, CDR2 YSLEER. Unmatched junction bases numbered 15, after V lost 4 bases and J lost 1 base. The CDR3 consists of 18 residues. The CDR3 loop reads CASSRYRAGGVRNTEAFF. DNA for the CDR3: TGCGCCAGCAGCCGCTACCGGGCAGGGGGAGTAAGGAACACTGAAGCTTTCTTT.

This clonotype was picked up a small number of times. V and J are TRBV4-2 and TRBJ2-1; D possibly corresponds to TRBD2 (5 bases). CDR3 length equals 16 residues. Germline V gene data show CDR1 as LGHNA and CDR2 as YNFKEQ. Trimming stripped 4 bases from V and 2 bases from J, with 15 bases between. CDR3 DNA sequence: TGTGCCAGCAGCCCGGCCGGGGTATCCCCCTACAATGAGCAGTTCTTC. Its translation is CASSPAGVSPYNEQFF.

The sample holds a few counts of this clonotype. V usage is TRBV7-6 and J usage is TRBJ1-1; D is perhaps TRBD1 (5 bases). Trimming cost V 4 bases and J 3 bases, with 12 bases left between them. CDR3 length: 14 residues. Looked up from germline, CDR1 is SGHVS and CDR2 is FNYEAQ. CDR3 DNA sequence: TGTGCCAGCAGCTCCCCGGGGACGGACACTGAAGCTTTCTTT. It codes for CASSSPGTDTEAFF.

This rearrangement joins TRBV4-1 to TRBJ1-2; no reliable D call. The length of the CDR3 is 15 residues. Germline-derived CDR1 and CDR2 are MGHRA and YSYEKL. Trimming removed 4 bases from V and 2 bases from J, with 14 bases in between. The CDR3 here is CASSLPGRGNYGYTF. The CDR3 bases are TGCGCCAGCAGCCTACCGGGCCGGGGAAACTATGGCTACACCTTC.

This clonotype was seen a handful of times. CDR3: CASSQSLAVTDTQYF. CDR3 nucleotides: TGTGCCAGCAGCCAATCTCTAGCGGTCACAGATACGCAGTATTTT. This chain links TRBV11-2 with TRBJ2-3; 7 bases map to TRBD2. Per the germline V gene, CDR1 is SGHAT and CDR2 is FQNNGV. V trimming: 5 bases; J trimming: 2 bases; junction bases outside the gene matches: 7. The CDR3 has 15 amino acids.

The chain carries TRBV24-1 and TRBJ2-1; D possibly corresponds to TRBD2 (5 bases). V was clipped by 6 bases and J by 10 bases, with 12 bases between them. Germline CDR1 KGHDR, CDR2 SFDVKD. This CDR3 spans 12 amino acids. DNA for the CDR3: TGTGCCACCAGTTTCCCGGGGTCGGAGCAGTTCTTC. Encoded protein: CATSFPGSEQFF.

This clonotype has just a few counts. The chain is built from TRBV4-1 and TRBJ2-7, with a weak D call TRBD1 (7 bases). CDR1 is MGHRA and CDR2 is YSYEKL in the germline V gene. The V end was cut by 5 bases, the J end by 6 bases, with 17 bases between. This CDR3 spans 14 amino acids. CDR3 in amino acids: CASSSSEGASEQYV. In DNA form, the CDR3 reads TGCGCCAGCAGCTCGTCGGAGGGGGCTAGCGAGCAGTACGTC.

The chain joins TRBV20-1 to TRBJ1-1, with a tentative D call TRBD1 (6 bases). The CDR3 sequence is 16 residues long. The V and J ends lost 0 bases and 1 base respectively, with 15 bases between them. Germline V lookup: CDR1 DFQATT, CDR2 SNEGSKA (reference sequence). CDR3 in DNA: TGCAGTGCTAGAGATCTAGGGGGGCGGAGGAACACTGAAGCTTTCTTT. Its translation is CSARDLGGRRNTEAFF.

The genes are TRBV7-2 and TRBJ2-3, with D perhaps assigned TRBD1 or TRBD2 (5 bases each). V shed 7 bases and J shed 4 bases, with 18 bases lying between them. CDR3 length: 15 amino acids. CDR1 is SGHTA and CDR2 is FQGNSA in the germline V gene. CDR3 protein: CASTLGVRVADTQYF. The CDR3 region has the DNA TGTGCCAGCACTCTCGGGGTCAGGGTCGCAGATACGCAGTATTTT.

The sample holds a few counts of this clonotype. The gene calls are TRBV4-1 and TRBJ2-7; D is perhaps TRBD2 (7 bases). The CDR3 length is 17 residues. Germline lookup yields CDR1 MGHRA and CDR2 YSYEKL. V was clipped by 0 bases and J by 3 bases, with 18 bases between them. CDR3 sequence reads: CASSQDPGGRFFYEQYF. The CDR3 DNA sequence: TGCGCCAGCAGCCAAGATCCCGGGGGGCGCTTTTTCTACGAGCAGTACTTC.

This chain connects TRBV27 to TRBJ1-5; D is perhaps TRBD1 (5 bases). Germline assignment: CDR1 MNHEY and CDR2 SMNVEV (reference sequence). The CDR3 is 16 residues long. Trimming removed 2 bases at V and 1 base at J, with 12 bases between. The CDR3 region has the DNA TGTGCCAGCAGTTTACAAGGGGTGGAAAGCAATCAGCCCCAGCATTTT. This translates into CASSLQGVESNQPQHF.

This clonotype was seen a handful of times. The chain carries TRBV4-2 and TRBJ2-1, with no clear D. The CDR3 loop spans 16 amino acids. Trimming took 0 bases from V and 8 from J, leaving 17 bases between them. Germline CDR1 reads LGHNA; CDR2 reads YNFKEQ. CDR3 nucleotides: TGTGCCAGCAGCCAAGATTTCATTTTTGGGAACGATGAGCAGTTCTTC. This codes for CASSQDFIFGNDEQFF.